The 5 T cell receptor beta chains given below trace back to one sample, sequenced in a study of blood T cells in healthy people across ages. Alongside a J-beta primer mix, a sample-barcoded 5' primer served in a second PCR lasting about 7 to 11 cycles. Using its own MiXCR run on the 5' RACE reads, TCRdb lists one record per CDR3 protein. Among 600,000 or so distinct CDR3 sequences, under 30% were seen once, and the ten largest hold around 16%. Sequenced material: blood. The receptor set was obtained from a woman of 80 years or more in good health.

V and J are TRBV19 and TRBJ1-3; D is perhaps TRBD1 (5 bases). The V gene's germline CDR1 is LNHDA and CDR2 SQIVND (reference sequence). The CDR3 is 13 amino acids. Trimming removed 9 bases at V and 0 bases at J, with 9 bases between. The DNA for the CDR3 is TGTGCCAGCGACAGAAACTCTGGAAACACCATATATTTT. It codes for CASDRNSGNTIYF.

A remark on this clonotype: A much larger clone differs from this one at a single base, so this may be a read error. The chain uses TRBV20-1 and TRBJ2-5, with TRBD2 as a possible D gene (5 bases). The CDR3 extends over 13 amino acids. Germline lookup yields CDR1 DFQATT and CDR2 SNEGSKA (reference sequence). The CDR3 region is CSAFKPEGETRYF. CDR3 nucleotides: TGCAGTGCTTTTAAGCCTGAGGGTGAGACCCGGTACTTC.

There are a few counts of this clonotype. CDR3 sequence (DNA): TGTGCCAGCAGCTTTAGAGGCGCAGAGACCCAGTACTTC. Its translation is CASSFRGAETQYF. This rearrangement joins TRBV7-2 to TRBJ2-5; no clear D. Trimming removed 3 bases at V and 4 bases at J, with 9 bases between. The CDR3 sequence is 13 residues long. Germline V gene data show CDR1 as SGHTA and CDR2 as FQGNSA.

V usage is TRBV7-2 and J usage is TRBJ2-3; D possibly corresponds to TRBD1 (6 bases). Germline V gene sequence: CDR1 SGHTA, CDR2 FQGNSA. The ends were cut back, 2 bases at V and 3 bases at J, with 12 bases in the middle. The CDR3 has 15 amino acids. The CDR3 is CASSLTQGSTDTQYF. The CDR3 DNA is TGTGCCAGCAGCTTAACACAGGGTTCTACAGATACGCAGTATTTT. The full variable domain, rest sourced from reference TRBV7-2 and TRBJ2-3, is GAGVSQSPSNKVTEKGKDVELRCDPISGHTALYWYRQSLGQGLEFLIYFQGNSAPDKSGLPSDRFSAERTGGSVSTLTIQRTQQEDSAVYLCASSLTQGSTDTQYFGPGTRLTVL.

The chain has TRBV12-3 or TRBV12-4 and TRBJ2-3; D unresolved. V lost 1 base to trimming and J lost 13 bases, with 18 bases between them. This CDR3 region has 14 residues. This CDR3 is CASSLGRSTDMEYF. The CDR3 DNA follows: TGTGCCAGCAGTTTAGGCAGAAGCACAGATATGGAGTATTTT.